A single sample gave rise to the 17 T cell receptor beta chains below, sequenced in a study of blood T cell repertoires in COVID-19. Only in-frame clones appear in the TCRdb table, and some are missing; sequencing was by immunoSEQ multiplex PCR. The sample contains 150,000 to 200,000 clones, about 89% of which appear only once. Material for sequencing was peripheral blood. The receptors shown here come from an older man with acute or convalescent COVID-19.

V and J are TRBV28 and TRBJ1-5, with 8 nucleotides matching TRBD1. Germline values: CDR1 MDHEN, CDR2 SYDVKM. J gave up 7 bases and V 5 bases, and 10 bases lay outside the gene matches. The CDR3 consists of 15 residues. CDR3 loop: CASSPSGQVWQPQHF. CDR3 nucleotides: TGTGCCAGCAGTCCCTCGGGACAGGTCTGGCAGCCCCAGCATTTT.

In this sample, this clone turned up once. The chain links TRBV25-1 to TRBJ1-2; D uncertain. Looked up from germline, CDR1 is MGHDK and CDR2 is SYGVNS. V lost 5 bases and J lost 8, with 12 bases in between. There are 12 residues in the CDR3. CDR3 in amino acids: CASSLEAWGYTF. CDR3 sequence (DNA): TGTGCCAGCAGTTTGGAGGCTTGGGGCTACACCTTC.

This chain connects TRBV19 to TRBJ2-6; D may be TRBD2 (5 bases). The germline gives CDR1 LNHDA, CDR2 SQIVND (reference sequence). The CDR3 is 14 amino acids. V lost 5 bases and J lost 4, with 9 bases in between. CDR3 in amino acids: CASSLSSGANVLTF. The CDR3 bases are TGTGCCAGTAGTTTATCTAGCGGGGCCAACGTCCTGACTTTC.

V usage is TRBV13 and J usage is TRBJ1-1, with D maybe TRBD1 (6 bases). The V end lost 2 bases, the J end lost 8 bases, and 18 bases lay between the germline ends. The CDR3 has 15 residues. From germline, CDR1 is PRHDT and CDR2 FYEKMQ (reference sequence). The CDR3 region is CASSLSTGRGKEAFF. The CDR3 nucleotides read TGTGCCAGCAGCTTAAGTACAGGGAGGGGTAAAGAAGCTTTCTTT.

This sequence joins TRBV5-4 and TRBJ2-5; 8 positions match TRBD2. The CDR3 contains 15 residues. Trimming at V came to 5 bases and at J to 5 bases, leaving 11 bases not matched to a gene. Germline V gene data show CDR1 as SGHNT and CDR2 as YYREEE (reference sequence). The CDR3 is CASRVGLVTGETQYF. CDR3 DNA sequence: TGTGCCAGCAGAGTGGGACTAGTCACTGGGGAGACCCAGTACTTC.

The V and J genes are TRBV5-1 and TRBJ2-2; possible D gene TRBD1, 6 bases. The CDR3 extends over 18 amino acids. Germline V CDR1 and CDR2: SGHRS, YFSETQ. V lost 4 bases and J 6 bases, leaving 25 bases between the germline ends. CDR3 protein: CASSPVPGTSMSSGELFF. CDR3 nucleotide sequence: TGCGCCAGCAGCCCTGTCCCGGGGACAAGTATGTCCTCCGGGGAGCTGTTTTTT.

This clone was counted a single time. The gene calls are TRBV7-9 and TRBJ2-2, with 8 bases aligning to TRBD1. The V segment lost 3 bases and the J segment 6 bases; nucleotides outside the gene matches: 9. The CDR3 covers 16 residues. The germline CDR1 and CDR2 sequences are SEHNR and FQNEAQ (reference sequence). The CDR3 DNA is TGTGCCAGCAGCTTTTCCGGACAGGGAGCGGCCGGGGAGCTGTTTTTT. It is translated as CASSFSGQGAAGELFF. Based on the CDR3 plus reference TRBV7-9 and TRBJ2-2, the full variable domain is DTGVSQNPRHKITKRGQNVTFRCDPISEHNRLYWYRQTLGQGPEFLTYFQNEAQLEKSRLLSDRFSAERPKGSFSTLEIQRTEQGDSAMYLCASSFSGQGAAGELFFGEGSRLTVL.

The chain uses TRBV6-2 or TRBV6-3 and TRBJ1-5; D gene ambiguous. There are 12 residues in the CDR3. The V gene's germline CDR1 is MNHEY and CDR2 SVGEGT. V was shortened by 2 bases and J by 7 bases, with 6 bases between the two germline ends. CDR3 bases: TGTGCCAGCAGTTACGGGGAGCAGCCCCAGCATTTT. Translating it yields CASSYGEQPQHF.

This clone was seen just once. DNA for the CDR3: TGTGCCAGCAGCCAAGCTACAGGGGGGAATAGGAATGAGCAGTTCTTC. Translation gives CASSQATGGNRNEQFF. The rearrangement uses TRBV3-1 (or the pseudogene TRBV3-2) and TRBJ2-1; 8 positions agree with TRBD1. CDR1 is LGHDT, CDR2 YNNKEL, per germline (reference sequence). V lost 1 base and J lost 7; bases outside the gene matches: 9. The CDR3 is 16 amino acids.

V and J are TRBV4-3 and TRBJ1-2, with 12 bases aligning to TRBD1. This CDR3 region has 16 residues. V shed 0 bases and J 7 bases; nucleotides not matched to a gene: 6. Germline-derived CDR1 and CDR2 are LGHNA and YSLEER. CDR3: CASSQDLGTGGFGYTF. The CDR3 DNA sequence: TGCGCCAGCAGCCAAGATCTAGGGACAGGGGGCTTTGGCTACACCTTC.

Written as DNA, the CDR3 is TGTGCCATCAGACAGCGGGGGGGCCAGAGCACAGATACGCAGTATTTT. Translation: CAIRQRGGQSTDTQYF. The chain joins TRBV10-3 to TRBJ2-3; TRBD2 matches at 10 bases. Trimming at V came to 6 bases and at J to 0 bases, leaving 6 bases not matched to a gene. The germline V gene has CDR1 ENHRY and CDR2 SYGVKD. The CDR3 contains 16 residues.

The chain combines TRBV14 with TRBJ2-1, with TRBD2 identical over 8 bases. CDR1 SGHDN and CDR2 FVKESK come from the germline V gene. V was pared by 7 bases and J by 2 bases, with 10 bases of the junction left unmatched. The CDR3 consists of 16 residues. The CDR3 here is CASMASGLHAYNEQFF. The DNA for the CDR3 is TGTGCCAGCATGGCTAGCGGGCTACATGCCTACAATGAGCAGTTCTTC.

The rearrangement uses TRBV28 and TRBJ1-5, with D unclear. Trimming took 5 bases from V and 0 from J, leaving 8 bases between them. The germline CDR1 and CDR2 sequences are MDHEN and SYDVKM. The CDR3 sequence is 14 residues long. The CDR3: CASSSHSSNQPQHF. The CDR3 DNA sequence: TGTGCCAGCAGTAGTCACTCTAGCAATCAGCCCCAGCATTTT.

This chain's CDR3 is CASSLRPSGSRADTQYF. Written as DNA, the CDR3 is TGTGCCAGCAGCTTGAGGCCTAGCGGGAGTAGGGCAGATACGCAGTATTTT. This sequence joins TRBV5-6 and TRBJ2-3; 10 bases are a match to TRBD2. V lost 1 base to trimming and J lost 4 bases; unmatched junction nucleotides: 9. Germline V gene sequence: CDR1 SGHDT, CDR2 YYEEEE. The CDR3 spans 17 residues.

In nucleotides, the CDR3 is TGTGCCAGCAGTGAGAGGGGGTATACGCAGTATTTT. Protein sequence: CASSERGYTQYF. The chain employs TRBV2 and TRBJ2-3, with a tentative D call TRBD1 (6 bases). Trimming cost V 3 bases and J 7 bases, with 8 bases left between them. The CDR3 totals 12 residues. Looked up from germline, CDR1 is SNHLY and CDR2 is FYNNEI.

The chain recombines TRBV5-1 with TRBJ2-2; TRBD2 aligns across 9 bases. With 0 bases clipped from V and 4 bases from J, the junction kept 7 bases outside the gene matches. CDR3 length: 17 amino acids. CDR1 and CDR2 (germline): SGHRS, YFSETQ. CDR3 coding DNA: TGCGCCAGCAGCTTGGTTCCTAGCGGGATTTCCACCGGGGAGCTGTTTTTT. The encoded protein is CASSLVPSGISTGELFF. Full variable domain (remainder filled in from reference TRBV5-1 and TRBJ2-2): KAGVTQTPRYLIKTRGQQVTLSCSPISGHRSVSWYQQTPGQGLQFLFEYFSETQRNKGNFPGRFSGRQFSNSRSEMNVSTLELGDSALYLCASSLVPSGISTGELFFGEGSRLTVL.

The chain has TRBV6-2 or TRBV6-3 and TRBJ2-6; 8 nucleotides align to TRBD2. Germline assignment: CDR1 MNHEY and CDR2 SVGEGT. The CDR3 consists of 14 residues. The junction had 2 bases not matched to a gene; V was cut back by 6 bases and J by 4 bases. As DNA, the CDR3 is TGTGCCAGCAGGCCTAGCGGGGGGGCCAACGTCCTGACTTTC. This encodes CASRPSGGANVLTF.